One and the same sample provided the 6 T cell receptor beta chains below, sequenced in a study of human T cells and chemical hapten exposure. Time point noted: patch test 1, 2 weeks after DPC sensitization. Treatment here: therapeutic diphenylcyclopropenone sensitization with weekly scalp DPC. TCRdb analysed the RACE reads with MiXCR anew, one entry per CDR3 protein. Of under 200,000 distinct CDR3 sequences in the sample, roughly 15% were seen once. Specimen: whole blood, collected in connection with sensitization to the hapten diphenylcyclopropenone (DPC). All receptors come from a woman under 40 with alopecia areata. Some clones in this sample may be carry-over from other donors' samples.

In its sample, this clonotype was seen many times. The chain recombines TRBV29-1 with TRBJ1-1, with D maybe TRBD1 (6 bases). The CDR3 length is 11 residues. V was cut by 7 bases and J by 8 bases, with 14 bases left in between. In germline, CDR1 is SQVTM, CDR2 ANQGSEA. CDR3 protein: CSALDRHEAFF. As DNA, the CDR3 is TGCAGCGCCCTAGACAGGCACGAAGCTTTCTTT.

The CDR3 nucleotides read TGTGCCAGCAGCGCCCGGGACAGGGCCTACGAGCAGTACTTC. Protein sequence: CASSARDRAYEQYF. V usage is TRBV9 and J usage is TRBJ2-7, with 9 bases aligning to TRBD1. The CDR3 is 14 residues long. Germline CDR1 is SGDLS and CDR2 is YYNGEE. Germline trimming cut 3 bases from V and 2 bases from J; bases unmatched to any gene: 3.

The rearrangement links TRBV20-1 to TRBJ2-3; 8 positions match TRBD2. The V segment lost 1 base and the J segment 4 bases; nucleotides outside the gene matches: 4. The germline CDR1 and CDR2 sequences are DFQATT and SNEGSKA (reference sequence). There are 14 residues in the CDR3. In nucleotides, the CDR3 is TGCAGTGCTAGAGGTAGCGGGGAATCAGATACGCAGTATTTT. This codes for CSARGSGESDTQYF.

This clonotype was counted at least ten times. This chain joins TRBV2 and TRBJ1-3; D remains ambiguous. The CDR3 sequence is 18 residues long. V shed 2 bases and J shed 1 base, with 18 bases lying between them. Per the germline V gene, CDR1 is SNHLY and CDR2 is FYNNEI. The CDR3, as DNA: TGTGCCAGCAGTGAAACCCTATTAGGGATGTTATCTGGAAACACCATATATTTT. Protein: CASSETLLGMLSGNTIYF.

This clonotype was recorded many times. This chain links TRBV12-3 or TRBV12-4 with TRBJ2-2, with D unresolved. V lost 3 bases and J lost 3, with 14 bases in between. The CDR3 has 16 residues. The CDR3: CASSLSLSTDTGELFF. CDR3 bases: TGTGCCAGCAGTTTGAGTCTGAGTACCGACACCGGGGAGCTGTTTTTT.

J is TRBJ1-1 and V is TRBV12-3 or TRBV12-4; D gene uncertain. V was trimmed by 5 bases and J by 3 bases, leaving 10 bases between them. The CDR3 is made up of 13 amino acids. In DNA form, the CDR3 reads TGTGCCAGCAGTCGTCGACCGCACACTGAAGCTTTCTTT. It specifies CASSRRPHTEAFF.